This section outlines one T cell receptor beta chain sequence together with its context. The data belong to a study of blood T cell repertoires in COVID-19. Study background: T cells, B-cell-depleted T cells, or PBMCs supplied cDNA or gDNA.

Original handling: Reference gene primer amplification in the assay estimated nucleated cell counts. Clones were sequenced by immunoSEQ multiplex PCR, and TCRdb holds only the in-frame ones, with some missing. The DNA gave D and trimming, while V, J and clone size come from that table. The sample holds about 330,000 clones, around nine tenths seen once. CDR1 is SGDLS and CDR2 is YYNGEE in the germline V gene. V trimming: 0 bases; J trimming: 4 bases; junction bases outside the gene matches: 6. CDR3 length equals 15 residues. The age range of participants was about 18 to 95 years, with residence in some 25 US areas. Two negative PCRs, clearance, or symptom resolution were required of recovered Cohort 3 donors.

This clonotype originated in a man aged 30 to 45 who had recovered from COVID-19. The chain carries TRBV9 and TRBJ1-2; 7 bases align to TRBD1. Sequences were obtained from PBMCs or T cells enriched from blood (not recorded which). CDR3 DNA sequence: TGTGCCAGCAGCGTAGTCGGACAGGCCTCCTATGGCTACACCTTC. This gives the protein CASSVVGQASYGYTF.